This entry lists 29 T cell receptor beta chains sequenced from one sample in a study of cytomegalovirus exposure and HLA in healthy donors. 60 Vbeta and 13 Jbeta primers were used in PCR. Sequencing used immunoSEQ multiplex PCR; TCRdb keeps in-frame clones, though not all of them. The data show 150,000 or so clones, more than 60% seen once. Sequencing was done on a sample of PBMCs. The source is a woman aged 35 to 49 in good health and CMV-seropositive.

The chain uses TRBV28 and TRBJ1-5, with D perhaps matching TRBD1 (5 bases). Per the germline V gene, CDR1 is MDHEN and CDR2 is SYDVKM. V lost 3 bases and J 4 bases, leaving 10 bases between the germline ends. The CDR3 is 14 residues long. The CDR3 region has the DNA TGTGCCAGCAGTTTCTCCGGGACTAATCAGCCCCAGCATTTT. Residues: CASSFSGTNQPQHF.

This chain links TRBV6-5 with TRBJ2-1; TRBD1 is a possible D gene (6 bases). This CDR3 is 15 amino acids long. Germline CDR1 MNHEY, CDR2 SVGAGI. V dropped 6 bases and J dropped 1 base, with 13 bases sitting between them. This CDR3 reads CASRPQGLSYNEQFF. The CDR3 DNA reads TGTGCCAGCAGGCCACAGGGTCTTTCCTACAATGAGCAGTTCTTC.

The chain has TRBV4-2 and TRBJ1-1; unclear D gene. Trimming cost V 4 bases and J 3 bases, with 15 bases left between them. Germline CDR1 is LGHNA and CDR2 is YNFKEQ. This CDR3 has 15 amino acids. The CDR3 region has the DNA TGTGCCAGCAGCCGAGGAGACGGGTCGGACACTGAAGCTTTCTTT. The encoded protein is CASSRGDGSDTEAFF.

The chain has TRBV28 and TRBJ1-6, with TRBD1 matching 8 bases. This CDR3 has 13 residues. The germline V gene has CDR1 MDHEN and CDR2 SYDVKM. V was clipped by 6 bases and J by 9 bases; unmatched bases: 4. CDR3 protein: CASRRTGPSPLHF. The CDR3 DNA is TGTGCCAGCAGACGGACAGGGCCTTCACCCCTCCACTTT. The full variable domain, its missing parts supplied by reference TRBV28 and TRBJ1-6, is DVKVTQSSRYLVKRTGEKVFLECVQDMDHENMFWYRQDPGLGLRLIYFSYDVKMKEKGDIPEGYSVSREKKERFSLILESASTNQTSMYLCASRRTGPSPLHFGNGTRLTVT.

V gene TRBV18 combines with J gene TRBJ2-4; D uncertain. Trimming left V 2 bases short and J 9 bases short, with 14 bases between. Germline CDR1 and CDR2: KGHSH and LQKENI. The CDR3 is 14 amino acids. This CDR3 reads CASSPLAGSRIQYF. In nucleotides, the CDR3 is TGTGCCAGCTCACCATTGGCAGGCTCCCGCATTCAGTACTTC.

Concerning this clone itself: Other DNA variants within this sample encode the same CDR3. CDR3 coding DNA: TGTGCCAGCAGTTACGGGAGCGGGCGCAGAACCGGGGAGCTGTTTTTT. Translation: CASSYGSGRRTGELFF. The V and J genes are TRBV6-5 and TRBJ2-2; D is perhaps TRBD2 (6 bases). CDR3 length equals 16 residues. Looked up from germline, CDR1 is MNHEY and CDR2 is SVGAGI. The V end lost 2 bases, the J end lost 5 bases, and 15 bases lay between the germline ends.

The rearrangement links TRBV2 to TRBJ2-7; 7 bases match TRBD1. CDR3 length: 14 residues. V lost 5 bases, J lost 2 bases, and 6 bases stayed unmatched. Per germline, CDR1 SNHLY and CDR2 FYNNEI. In DNA, the CDR3 is TGTGCCAGCAGTTCGACAGGGCTAACCTACGAGCAGTACTTC. Translation gives CASSSTGLTYEQYF.

For this clone: One end of the junction fails to match germline, which may point to a read error. V gene TRBV19 combines with J gene TRBJ2-7; TRBD1 aligns across 10 bases. The germline V gene encodes CDR1 LNHDA and CDR2 SQIVND (reference sequence). This CDR3 region has 13 residues. The CDR3 nucleotides read TGTGCCAGTAGTATGGGGACAGGGGCGGAATTGGACTTC. It encodes CASSMGTGAELDF. Using reference TRBV19 and TRBJ2-7 for the parts outside the CDR3, the full variable domain is DGGITQSPKYLFRKEGQNVTLSCEQNLNHDAMYWYRQDPGQGLRLIYYSQIVNDFQKGDIAEGYSVSREKKESFPLTVTSAQKNPTAFYLCASSMGTGAELDFGPGTRLTVT.

CDR3 loop: CASSVDRGLTYGYTF. The CDR3 DNA reads TGTGCCAGCAGTGTAGACAGGGGGCTTACCTATGGCTACACCTTC. V is TRBV6-5 and J is TRBJ1-2, with 10 bases matching TRBD1. J was trimmed by 4 bases and V by 5 bases; bases with no gene match: 7. CDR3 size: 15 residues. Germline CDR1 MNHEY, CDR2 SVGAGI.

The chain has TRBV7-9 and TRBJ2-5; tentatively, D is TRBD1 (6 bases). This CDR3 contains 14 residues. Germline CDR1 and CDR2: SEHNR and FQNEAQ (reference sequence). V was clipped by 1 base and J by 4 bases, with 10 bases between them. The CDR3 is CASSLGTVRETQYF. The CDR3 nucleotides read TGTGCCAGCAGCTTAGGGACAGTAAGAGAGACCCAGTACTTC. The variable domain in full, with the rest retrieved from reference TRBV7-9 and TRBJ2-5, is DTGVSQNPRHKITKRGQNVTFRCDPISEHNRLYWYRQTLGQGPEFLTYFQNEAQLEKSRLLSDRFSAERPKGSFSTLEIQRTEQGDSAMYLCASSLGTVRETQYFGPGTRLLVL.

The chain employs TRBV7-2 and TRBJ2-1; TRBD2 aligns across 7 bases. Per the germline V gene, CDR1 is SGHTA and CDR2 is FQGNSA. The CDR3 is made up of 14 amino acids. The ends lost 5 bases at V and 6 bases at J; junction bases unmatched: 7. CDR3 nucleotide sequence: TGTGCCAGCAGCGCGGGACTACGGGTCAATGAGCAGTTCTTC. Its translation: CASSAGLRVNEQFF.

The CDR3 DNA is TGTGCCAGTAGGAGTCCTTACAATGAGCAGTTCTTC. This sequence encodes CASRSPYNEQFF. The chain recombines TRBV19 with TRBJ2-1; unclear D gene. CDR1 is LNHDA and CDR2 is SQIVND in the germline V gene (reference sequence). The length of the CDR3 is 12 residues. V gave up 6 bases and J gave up 4 bases, with 7 bases separating them.

The chain links TRBV5-1 to TRBJ2-1, with TRBD2 matching 13 bases. Germline trimming cut 4 bases from V and 8 bases from J; bases unmatched to any gene: 6. CDR1 SGHRS and CDR2 YFSETQ come from the germline V gene. This CDR3 spans 15 amino acids. The CDR3: CASSVGTSGNDEQFF. The CDR3 DNA follows: TGCGCCAGCAGCGTAGGGACTAGCGGGAACGATGAGCAGTTCTTC.

The rearrangement links TRBV19 to TRBJ2-5, with 14 bases fitting TRBD2. This CDR3 is built from 19 residues. J lost 2 bases, V lost 3 bases, and 11 bases had no gene match. Germline-derived CDR1 and CDR2 are LNHDA and SQIVND (reference sequence). Here the CDR3 DNA reads TGTGCCAGTAGTATCGTGACTAGCGGGAGGGCCGATGGGCAAGAGACCCAGTACTTC. This translates into CASSIVTSGRADGQETQYF.

The J gene is TRBJ2-7, the V gene TRBV11-1, with D unclear. This CDR3 has 12 amino acids. From germline, CDR1 is SGHAT and CDR2 FQDESV (reference sequence). V was pared by 4 bases and J by 4 bases, with 8 bases between. The CDR3, as DNA: TGTGCCAGCAGCTCGAAGCGATACGAGCAGTACTTC. Translating it yields CASSSKRYEQYF.

A single count supports this clone. This chain links TRBV6-4 with TRBJ1-1; 8 bases fit TRBD1. V gave up 4 bases and J gave up 3 bases; unmatched junction bases: 4. The germline V gene encodes CDR1 MRHNA and CDR2 SNTAGT. This CDR3 is built from 14 residues. The CDR3 DNA reads as TGTGCCAGCAGTGCGGTACAGGGGGACACTGAAGCTTTCTTT. Protein sequence: CASSAVQGDTEAFF.

The V and J genes are TRBV6-1 and TRBJ2-1, with 11 bases matching TRBD2. The J segment lost 6 bases and the V segment lost 6 bases, leaving 7 bases of the junction unmatched. Germline values: CDR1 MNHNS, CDR2 SASEGT. CDR3 size: 15 residues. DNA of the CDR3: TGTGCCAGCAGCCTTGGGGGACTAGCGGCCAATGAGCAGTTCTTC. This codes for CASSLGGLAANEQFF.

V is TRBV21-1 and J is TRBJ2-7; no check of the table's D call, TRBD1, against the DNA was made. TRBV21-1 is recorded as a pseudogene. The CDR3 loop spans 22 amino acids. CDR3 in amino acids: CASSKACCEISAPGQGGYEQYF. Here the CDR3 DNA reads TGTGCCAGCAGCAAAGCCTGTTGCGAAATCTCCGCCCCGGGACAGGGTGGATACGAGCAGTACTTC.

V and J are TRBV7-9 and TRBJ2-7, with 8 bases lining up with TRBD1. After removal of 5 bases from V and 6 bases from J, the junction contained 6 bases not matched to a gene. The CDR3 totals 13 residues. Germline V gives CDR1 SEHNR, CDR2 FQNEAQ (reference sequence). The CDR3: CASSPRTGPEQYF. In DNA form, the CDR3 reads TGTGCCAGCAGCCCCCGGACAGGGCCCGAGCAGTACTTC.

V usage is TRBV7-8 and J usage is TRBJ1-4, with TRBD1 identical over 12 bases. The CDR3 length is 16 residues. The V segment lost 5 bases and the J segment 8 bases; nucleotides outside the gene matches: 9. Germline lookup yields CDR1 SGHVS and CDR2 FQNEAQ. The CDR3 DNA follows: TGTGCCAGCAGCCTGCGGGACAGGGGGCGTCACGAAAAACTGTTTTTT. Encoded protein: CASSLRDRGRHEKLFF.

The V and J genes are TRBV5-1 and TRBJ2-3; the match to TRBD1 covers 7 bases. In germline, CDR1 is SGHRS, CDR2 YFSETQ. This CDR3 is 19 amino acids long. Unmatched junction bases numbered 20, after V lost 2 bases and J lost 5 bases. The chain's CDR3 is CASSFPADREVSPQDTQYF. The DNA for the CDR3 is TGCGCCAGCAGCTTCCCCGCCGACAGGGAAGTGTCCCCACAAGATACGCAGTATTTT.

The rearrangement joins TRBV18 to TRBJ1-1; D not resolved. Trimming removed 2 bases at V and 0 bases at J, with 7 bases between. The germline V gene encodes CDR1 KGHSH and CDR2 LQKENI. The CDR3 has 14 amino acids. CDR3 loop: CASSPREVNTEAFF. CDR3 in DNA: TGTGCCAGCTCACCAAGGGAGGTGAACACTGAAGCTTTCTTT.

This rearrangement joins TRBV29-1 to TRBJ1-1; tentatively, D is TRBD1 (5 bases). The CDR3 consists of 14 residues. Germline V gene sequence: CDR1 SQVTM, CDR2 ANQGSEA. V was pared by 4 bases and J by 10 bases, with 22 bases between. As DNA, the CDR3 is TGCAGCGTTGTACCAACAGGTGGGATCGGGGGAGCTTTCTTT. Its protein product is CSVVPTGGIGGAFF.

The rearrangement links TRBV6-1 to TRBJ2-2; a possible D gene is TRBD2 (5 bases). This CDR3 contains 15 residues. V lost 7 bases to trimming and J lost 0 bases, with 12 bases between them. The germline V gene encodes CDR1 MNHNS and CDR2 SASEGT. Written as DNA, the CDR3 is TGTGCCAGCATAGCCCAGCGGTCGAACACCGGGGAGCTGTTTTTT. Protein sequence: CASIAQRSNTGELFF.

This chain joins TRBV2 and TRBJ1-1; D unresolved. The germline V gene encodes CDR1 SNHLY and CDR2 FYNNEI. V was pared by 0 bases and J by 3 bases, with 11 bases between. The CDR3 length is 15 residues. The CDR3 DNA reads as TGTGCCAGCAGTGAAGCGTCGGGTTTTGACACTGAAGCTTTCTTT. Translated, it gives CASSEASGFDTEAFF.

The rearrangement joins TRBV6-1 to TRBJ1-5; no clear D. The germline CDR1 and CDR2 sequences are MNHNS and SASEGT. The CDR3 contains 13 residues. V lost 4 bases, J lost 1 base, and 5 bases lay in between. CDR3 residues: CASSVQSNQPQHF. CDR3 nucleotide sequence: TGTGCCAGCAGTGTACAGAGCAATCAGCCCCAGCATTTT.

This sequence joins TRBV28 and TRBJ1-2, with TRBD1 matching 8 bases. This CDR3 has 16 amino acids. Germline CDR1 and CDR2: MDHEN and SYDVKM. The J segment lost 6 bases and the V segment lost 1 base, leaving 10 bases of the junction unmatched. The CDR3 DNA sequence: TGTGCCAGCAGTTTATTAGGGGGGGCAGGGGGCGATGGCTACACCTTC. Amino acids: CASSLLGGAGGDGYTF.

The gene calls are TRBV11-2 and TRBJ1-3; D may be TRBD1 (6 bases). CDR1 SGHAT and CDR2 FQNNGV come from the germline V gene. CDR3 length: 15 residues. Trimming stripped 5 bases from V and 7 bases from J, with 18 bases between. The CDR3 protein is CASSPEGGLGNTIYF. The CDR3 nucleotides read TGTGCCAGCAGCCCAGAGGGGGGGCTCGGGAACACCATATATTTT.

This clone appeared a single time. The V call is TRBV27, the J call TRBJ2-5; tentatively, D is TRBD1 (5 bases). With 6 bases removed from V and 1 base from J, the gap between germline ends came to 12 bases. CDR1 is MNHEY, CDR2 SMNVEV, per germline (reference sequence). The CDR3 spans 14 residues. CDR3 sequence (DNA): TGTGCCAGCAGCCGAGGACACCGCCAAGAGACCCAGTACTTC. It translates to CASSRGHRQETQYF.